This T cell receptor beta chain emerged from a study of human T cells and chemical hapten exposure. Individual cDNA molecules received unique molecular identifiers in the library. TCRdb independently ran MiXCR on the RACE reads; one entry per CDR3 protein. The profile covers 95,000 to 150,000 distinct CDR3 sequences, with approximately 10% appearing a single time and over 2% taken by the ten largest. General study findings and limits: Sensitizing to DPC left TCRs with a frequency above 1 in 1000 unaltered.

Time point noted: patch test 3, about 24 weeks after DPC sensitization. Treatment in this sample: therapeutic diphenylcyclopropenone sensitization with weekly scalp DPC. At patch-test visits, sampling came before the patch test. The starting material, unfractionated whole blood, was used for total RNA extraction. With respect to this clonotype: Antigen unknown.

This CDR3 comprises 13 residues. V gave up 2 bases and J gave up 1 base, with 6 bases separating them. In germline, CDR1 is MNHEY, CDR2 SVGAGI. The chain combines TRBV6-5 with TRBJ2-7, with D uncertain. Source: whole blood, taken in connection with sensitization to the hapten diphenylcyclopropenone (DPC). This TCR derives from a woman between 50 and 59 years old with alopecia areata. Some clones in this sample may be carry-over from other donors' samples. This CDR3 is CASSYGLSYEQYF. The CDR3 coding sequence is TGTGCCAGCAGTTACGGCTTGTCCTACGAGCAGTACTTC.